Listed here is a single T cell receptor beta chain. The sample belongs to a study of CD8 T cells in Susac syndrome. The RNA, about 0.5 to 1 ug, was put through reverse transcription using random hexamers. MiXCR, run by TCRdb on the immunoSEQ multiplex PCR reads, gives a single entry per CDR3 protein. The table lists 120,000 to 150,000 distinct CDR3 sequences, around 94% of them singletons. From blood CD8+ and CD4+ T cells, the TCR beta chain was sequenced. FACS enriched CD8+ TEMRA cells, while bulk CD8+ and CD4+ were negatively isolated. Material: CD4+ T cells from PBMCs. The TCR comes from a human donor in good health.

The CDR3 region is CASSEGGEAFF. The CDR3 DNA reads TGTGCCAGCAGCGAAGGGGGTGAGGCTTTCTTT. The chain employs TRBV7-3 and TRBJ1-1; D is possibly TRBD1 (6 bases). Germline V lookup: CDR1 SGHTA, CDR2 FQGTGA. Trimming took 5 bases from V and 11 from J, leaving 12 bases between them. The CDR3 extends over 11 amino acids.